The clone carrying this T cell receptor (beta chain) was picked up a small number of times. The sample is drawn from a study of patients and donors after allogeneic stem cell transplantation. Via MiXCR, TCRdb re-called the RT-PCR reads, giving one row per CDR3 protein. The sample has hundreds of thousands of distinct CDR3 sequences, under 20% seen once. The clonotype comes from a human donor who was either an allogeneic HSCT recipient or a stem cell or donor lymphocyte infusion donor (not recorded which). It is not recorded whose cells these are; they may come from a transplant donor. Sequenced material: blood, either unsorted or a sorted T cell fraction (not recorded which).

CDR3 protein: CASSLDGRAFDEQYF. DNA for the CDR3: TGTGCCAGCAGCTTGGACGGGAGGGCCTTTGACGAGCAGTACTTC. V and J are TRBV5-6 and TRBJ2-7, with 8 bases lining up with TRBD2. Trimming removed 0 bases from V and 5 bases from J; junction bases left unmatched: 7. Germline CDR1 SGHDT, CDR2 YYEEEE. The CDR3 loop spans 15 amino acids. The entire variable domain, with the rest obtained from reference TRBV5-6 and TRBJ2-7, is as follows: DAGVTQSPTHLIKTRGQQVTLRCSPKSGHDTVSWYQQALGQGPQFIFQYYEEEERQRGNFPDRFSGHQFPNYSSELNVNALLLGDSALYLCASSLDGRAFDEQYFGPGTRLTVT.